The source of this TCR beta chain is a study of blood T cell repertoires in COVID-19. In the study overall: Sites across the United States, Italy and Spain contributed samples from acute and convalescent COVID-19. PBMCs, B-cell-depleted T cells, or T cells were the source of the cDNA or gDNA that made up the material.

In the study's own analysis: Amplified reference gene primers provided the basis for estimating nucleated cell counts. Using immunoSEQ multiplex PCR, the repertoire was profiled, and TCRdb retains in-frame clones only, with some absent. V, J and clone size derive from that table, while D and trimming were established from the DNA sequence. The sample carries about 70,000 clones, around nine tenths recorded once. This CDR3 is 14 amino acids long. V was cut by 3 bases and J by 0 bases, with 8 bases left in between. Germline CDR1 reads MDHEN; CDR2 reads SYDVKM. The gene calls are TRBV28 and TRBJ1-1, with D unclear. The source of this sequence is a human donor in a cohort sampled during active COVID-19. Sequenced input: peripheral blood. The CDR3 coding sequence is TGTGCCAGCAGTTTTCAGAGGTTGAACACTGAAGCTTTCTTT. It encodes CASSFQRLNTEAFF.